Listed here are 7 T cell receptor beta chains from one sample, sequenced in a study of cytomegalovirus exposure and HLA in healthy donors. The PCR ran on 60 Vbeta and 13 Jbeta primers. Profiling relied on immunoSEQ multiplex PCR, and the TCRdb table lists in-frame clones only, not all of them. The table records around 180,000 clones, around 75% of them present only once. Sequencing was carried out using PBMCs. Source of these receptors: a woman aged 45-60 years in good health and CMV-seronegative.

The chain joins TRBV7-2 to TRBJ2-7, with D possibly matching TRBD2 (7 bases). CDR3 length: 15 amino acids. Germline lookup yields CDR1 SGHTA and CDR2 FQGNSA. The V end lost 2 bases, the J end lost 0 bases, and 11 bases lay between the germline ends. The CDR3 DNA reads TGTGCCAGCAGCTTAAGGCGGGGGCCCTCCTACGAGCAGTACTTC. Translated: CASSLRRGPSYEQYF.

The V gene is TRBV28, the J gene TRBJ2-7; weak D call: TRBD2 (6 bases). CDR3 length: 12 residues. The ends were cut back, 3 bases at V and 6 bases at J, with 9 bases in the middle. Germline assignment: CDR1 MDHEN and CDR2 SYDVKM. This chain's CDR3 is CASSLTSGEQYF. CDR3 nucleotide sequence: TGTGCCAGCAGTTTGACTAGTGGCGAGCAGTACTTC.

The chain carries TRBV10-3 and TRBJ2-3; TRBD1 is a possible D gene (7 bases). Germline lookup yields CDR1 ENHRY and CDR2 SYGVKD. V was shortened by 4 bases and J by 4 bases, with 15 bases between the two germline ends. This CDR3 is built from 15 residues. The CDR3 reads CAISGVRGDPDTQYF. The CDR3 nucleotides read TGTGCCATCAGTGGTGTCAGGGGGGACCCAGATACGCAGTATTTT.

The V gene is TRBV19, the J gene TRBJ1-1, with a possible D match to TRBD1 (5 bases). Germline values: CDR1 LNHDA, CDR2 SQIVND (reference sequence). The CDR3 sequence is 13 residues long. The V end lost 10 bases, the J end lost 4 bases, and 16 bases lay between the germline ends. CDR3: CATLDGGITEAFF. CDR3 bases: TGTGCCACCCTAGATGGGGGGATCACTGAAGCTTTCTTT.

V is TRBV9 and J is TRBJ2-1; 8 positions agree with TRBD2. There are 15 residues in the CDR3. V shed 6 bases, J shed 0 bases, and the junction held 5 bases outside the gene matches. CDR1 and CDR2 from the germline V gene are SGDLS and YYNGEE. The CDR3 nucleotides read TGTGCCAGCACGGCGGGAGGATCCTCCTACAATGAGCAGTTCTTC. Residues: CASTAGGSSYNEQFF.

V usage is TRBV27 and J usage is TRBJ2-4, with 8 bases matching TRBD2. The CDR3 is 17 amino acids. The germline CDR1 and CDR2 sequences are MNHEY and SMNVEV (reference sequence). Trimming removed 6 bases from V and 2 bases from J; junction bases left unmatched: 12. CDR3 protein: CASSGGGIAGPKNIQYF. The CDR3 bases are TGTGCCAGCAGCGGAGGGGGGATAGCGGGGCCCAAAAACATTCAGTACTTC.

The rearrangement links TRBV7-8 to TRBJ1-4, with TRBD1 matching 7 bases. The CDR3 spans 15 residues. Unmatched junction bases numbered 7, after V lost 5 bases and J lost 4 bases. CDR1 is SGHVS, CDR2 FQNEAQ, per germline. The CDR3 sequence: CASSLSGTDNEKLFF. As DNA, the CDR3 is TGTGCCAGCAGCCTATCCGGGACAGATAATGAAAAACTGTTTTTT.